This record covers a single T cell receptor (beta chain). Antigen: not known. This sample is drawn from a study of response to subunit inactivated influenza vaccine. Study-level points and caveats: The authors put forward the suggestion that each seasonal influenza vaccination may bring in only a limited number of new T cells.

TCRdb re-called the RT-PCR reads through MiXCR, storing one row per CDR3 protein. The sample has around 790,000 distinct CDR3 sequences; around 20% are singletons. V was trimmed by 8 bases and J by 1 base, leaving 14 bases between them. The CDR3 consists of 14 residues. V and J are TRBV12-3 or TRBV12-4 and TRBJ1-2; possibly TRBD1 for D (5 bases). The source material was PBMCs from blood, sampled approximately 5 days after vaccination. The TCR comes from a man between 50 and 59 years old who received an inactivated influenza vaccine. DNA for the CDR3: TGTGCCAGCGCCCGGGACCGGTATAACTATGGCTACACCTTC. This gives the protein CASARDRYNYGYTF.